The 6 T cell receptor beta chains in this list originate from one sample, sequenced in a study of vaccination effects on CD4 cells after COVID-19 (dated by TCRdb to 2022 to 2024). Their recognized antigens are unknown. To prepare the library, the immunoSEQ multiplex PCR assay was applied. The clones in this table, taken by TCRdb from immuneACCESS, are in-frame only. Not every clone is retained; where verified, under half of the shortfall comes from an unresolved V gene, and the cause of the rest is unknown. Here the sample has 35,000 to 40,000 clones; 65% to 80% occur a single time. The ten biggest clones cover 3% of the sample. After around 10 days of culture, CD4+ T cells were isolated with the EasySep CD4+ T cell isolation kit. This specimen consisted of CD4+ T cells from PBMCs cultured without peptide, obtained before COVID-19 vaccination. These receptors came from a human donor who received a COVID-19 vaccine.

The chain recombines TRBV7-2 with TRBJ1-1, with D maybe TRBD1 (6 bases). CDR1 SGHTA and CDR2 FQGNSA come from the germline V gene. CDR3 length: 14 residues. V was pared by 0 bases and J by 4 bases, with 9 bases between. The CDR3 sequence: CASSLARGPTEAFF. In nucleotides, the CDR3 is TGTGCCAGCAGCTTAGCGCGGGGGCCCACTGAAGCTTTCTTT.

The V and J genes are TRBV4-2 and TRBJ1-6; no definite D call. The germline gives CDR1 LGHNA, CDR2 YNFKEQ. With 0 bases removed from V and 11 bases from J, the gap between germline ends came to 8 bases. This CDR3 is 13 amino acids long. As DNA, the CDR3 is TGTGCCAGCAGCCAAGATTCGATTCCACCCCTCCACTTT. Protein: CASSQDSIPPLHF.

This clone is a singleton in its sample. The chain joins TRBV7-2 to TRBJ1-1; 8 bases line up with TRBD1. The J segment lost 1 base and the V segment lost 4 bases, leaving 8 bases of the junction unmatched. Germline loops: CDR1 SGHTA, CDR2 FQGNSA. This CDR3 contains 16 residues. Here the CDR3 reads CASSWDRPTWNTEAFF. The DNA of the CDR3 is TGTGCCAGCAGCTGGGACAGGCCTACGTGGAACACTGAAGCTTTCTTT. The full variable domain, rest sourced from reference TRBV7-2 and TRBJ1-1, is GAGVSQSPSNKVTEKGKDVELRCDPISGHTALYWYRQSLGQGLEFLIYFQGNSAPDKSGLPSDRFSAERTGGSVSTLTIQRTQQEDSAVYLCASSWDRPTWNTEAFFGQGTRLTVV.

This chain connects TRBV11-2 to TRBJ1-2; possibly TRBD1 for D (5 bases). The CDR3 length is 14 residues. The germline V gene has CDR1 SGHAT and CDR2 FQNNGV. V dropped 2 bases and J dropped 5 bases, with 12 bases sitting between them. The CDR3, as DNA: TGTGCCAGCAGCTTACAGGGTTCCACTTATGGCTACACCTTC. Amino acid sequence: CASSLQGSTYGYTF.

The chain combines TRBV6-1 with TRBJ1-6, with unresolved D. The CDR3 length is 16 residues. Germline CDR1 and CDR2: MNHNS and SASEGT. V shed 4 bases and J shed 4 bases, with 14 bases lying between them. DNA of the CDR3: TGTGCCAGCAGTGCAGGACCCCCAACATATAATTCACCCCTCCACTTT. Protein product: CASSAGPPTYNSPLHF.

This clone has a handful of counts. The chain joins TRBV3-1 (or the pseudogene TRBV3-2) to TRBJ2-2, with D unclear. Germline loops: CDR1 LGHDT, CDR2 YNNKEL (reference sequence). V lost 4 bases, J lost 5 bases, and 11 bases lay in between. This CDR3 spans 14 amino acids. CDR3 residues: CASSPQTATGELFF. CDR3 DNA sequence: TGTGCCAGCAGCCCACAGACGGCTACCGGGGAGCTGTTTTTT.